The 14 T cell receptor beta chains below were found in one sample sequenced in a study of metastatic and nonmetastatic thyroid tumors. All patients were untreated before thyroid surgery. TCRdb redid the clone calls on the PCR reads using MiXCR. This table has some 8,400 clones, 44% appearing once. Input material: tumor tissue. Receptors originate from a male donor with papillary thyroid cancer or a benign thyroid nodule (not recorded which). Some clones in this sample may be carry-over from other donors' samples.

The chain has TRBV2 and TRBJ2-1, with no clear D. Trimming stripped 3 bases from V and 5 bases from J, with 8 bases between. This CDR3 region has 13 residues. The germline gives CDR1 SNHLY, CDR2 FYNNEI. CDR3 amino acids: CASSDNSNNEQFF. CDR3 nucleotide sequence: TGTGCCAGCAGTGACAACAGTAACAATGAGCAGTTCTTC.

This clone has just a few counts. This sequence joins TRBV6-1 and TRBJ2-7, with TRBD1 matching 10 bases. This CDR3 comprises 15 residues. The V gene's germline CDR1 is MNHNS and CDR2 SASEGT. The trim removed 1 base at V and 4 bases at J, leaving 4 bases unmatched. This CDR3 is CASSEGGTGAYEQYF. CDR3 coding DNA: TGTGCCAGCAGTGAAGGCGGGACAGGGGCTTACGAGCAGTACTTC.

This chain joins TRBV7-6 and TRBJ2-7; D unclear. The germline V and J ends were trimmed by 8 bases and 6 bases, with 14 bases remaining between them. The CDR3 is 12 residues long. CDR1 and CDR2 (germline): SGHVS, FNYEAQ. The CDR3 DNA follows: TGTGCCAGCTGCTCTATGGTGTCCGAGCAGTACTTC. Translated, it gives CASCSMVSEQYF.

The genes are TRBV11-2 and TRBJ1-1; D is ambiguous. CDR1 is SGHAT and CDR2 is FQNNGV in the germline V gene. Trimming cost V 0 bases and J 6 bases, with 5 bases left between them. This CDR3 region has 12 residues. CDR3 sequence: CASSLDSPEAFF. CDR3 DNA: TGTGCCAGCAGCTTAGACAGCCCTGAAGCTTTCTTT.

In this sample, this clone turned up a few times. The rearrangement joins TRBV6-2 or TRBV6-3 to TRBJ1-6; D unresolved. This CDR3 has 15 residues. In germline, CDR1 is MNHEY, CDR2 SVGEGT. With 6 bases removed from V and 5 bases from J, the gap between germline ends came to 14 bases. The CDR3 DNA reads as TGTGCCAGCAGCTTACATGGGAAGGATAATTCACCCCTCCACTTT. It is translated as CASSLHGKDNSPLHF.

This clone is medium-sized (0.01 to 0.1%) within its sample. The rearrangement joins TRBV2 to TRBJ1-1, with a tentative D call TRBD1 (5 bases). V gave up 0 bases and J gave up 1 base, with 9 bases separating them. CDR1 and CDR2 (germline): SNHLY, FYNNEI. This CDR3 spans 15 amino acids. The CDR3 loop is CASSEAQGRNTEAFF. As DNA, the CDR3 is TGTGCCAGCAGTGAAGCGCAGGGTCGGAACACTGAAGCTTTCTTT.

This clone has only a few counts. The V call is TRBV27, the J call TRBJ1-2; D gene ambiguous. The CDR3 is made up of 11 amino acids. Per the germline V gene, CDR1 is MNHEY and CDR2 is SMNVEV (reference sequence). Trimming removed 5 bases at V and 10 bases at J, with 11 bases between. Here the CDR3 reads CASSPLTTYTF. Here the CDR3 DNA reads TGTGCCAGCAGTCCATTGACCACCTACACCTTC.

This chain uses TRBV2 with TRBJ1-1; a weak D match, TRBD1 (6 bases). The V gene's germline CDR1 is SNHLY and CDR2 FYNNEI. The ends were cut back, 5 bases at V and 3 bases at J, with 10 bases in the middle. This CDR3 contains 13 residues. CDR3 sequence reads: CASSQGTYTEAFF. The DNA for the CDR3 is TGTGCCAGCAGTCAAGGGACATACACTGAAGCTTTCTTT.

The rearrangement uses TRBV28 and TRBJ2-7; a weak D match, TRBD1 (5 bases). The V gene's germline CDR1 is MDHEN and CDR2 SYDVKM. The CDR3 length is 15 residues. V lost 6 bases, J lost 0 bases, and 15 bases lay in between. CDR3: CASRPADSHSYEQYF. CDR3 coding DNA: TGTGCCAGCAGACCCGCCGACAGCCACTCCTACGAGCAGTACTTC.

By sample share, this clone is medium-sized. This chain joins TRBV12-3 or TRBV12-4 and TRBJ1-2; D unresolved. The CDR3 has 13 amino acids. V was clipped by 5 bases and J by 3 bases, with 10 bases between them. CDR3 nucleotide sequence: TGTGCCAGCAGTGACACCCGCGACTATGGCTACACCTTC. This sequence encodes CASSDTRDYGYTF.

V usage is TRBV19 and J usage is TRBJ2-1; D is unresolved. The CDR3 sequence is 14 residues long. In germline, CDR1 is LNHDA, CDR2 SQIVND (reference sequence). V lost 5 bases, J lost 8 bases, and 16 bases lay in between. The CDR3 loop is CASSAGVWGDEQFF. DNA of the CDR3: TGTGCCAGTAGTGCCGGTGTTTGGGGTGATGAGCAGTTCTTC.

The chain combines TRBV28 with TRBJ2-3; the D is unclear. Deletions cut 6 bases from V and 6 bases from J, with 16 bases between. The germline V gene encodes CDR1 MDHEN and CDR2 SYDVKM. This CDR3 spans 14 amino acids. As DNA, the CDR3 is TGTGCCAGCAGCCTAGGTTCCTGGGCCGATACGCAGTATTTT. This encodes CASSLGSWADTQYF.

Regarding this clone: An end of the junction differs from the germline gene, which may be a read error. This chain connects TRBV12-3 or TRBV12-4 to TRBJ2-7; D ambiguous. CDR3 length: 12 residues. The DNA for the CDR3 is TGTGCCAGCAGCCCCGTTGGCTACGACCAGTACTTC. Residues: CASSPVGYDQYF.

This clone was picked up a small number of times. The chain links TRBV12-3 or TRBV12-4 to TRBJ1-2, with TRBD1 identical over 8 bases. V lost 3 bases and J lost 8; bases outside the gene matches: 8. This CDR3 spans 14 amino acids. CDR3 region: CASSFVQGARGYTF. The CDR3 DNA is TGTGCCAGCAGTTTCGTTCAGGGGGCCAGGGGCTACACCTTC.